The clone carrying this T cell receptor (beta chain) was observed a few times. Antigen: not known. The V gene's germline CDR1 is MNHEY and CDR2 SVGAGI. V dropped 5 bases and J dropped 5 bases, with 18 bases sitting between them. CDR3 size: 15 residues. These data are taken from a study of type 1 regulatory T cells. At the level of the study: An in vitro protocol generated T-allo10, a Tr1-enriched, alloantigen-specific CD4 T cell product. Study-wide results and limits: Type 1 regulatory T cells had a more restricted TCR repertoire than non-type 1 regulatory T cells.

Each CDR3 protein gets one entry after TCRdb re-called the reads with MiXCR. This sample has about 62,000 distinct CDR3 sequences, with 60% to 80% found just once. This rearrangement joins TRBV6-5 to TRBJ1-1; D gene unclear. The sample was cultured non-Tr1 T cells, either the whole culture or a sorted T cell fraction (not recorded which). The source of this sequence is a human donor in good health. The CDR3 DNA sequence: TGTGCCAGCAGTCCTTGGCAGGTCGGGCAAACTGAAGCTTTCTTT. Protein product: CASSPWQVGQTEAFF.